The present TCR beta chain was sequenced within a study of long-term antiretroviral therapy in people with HIV (dated 2022 in TCRdb). Some background on the complete study: The earliest samples were collected approximately a decade before the 2015 WHO recommendation for immediate ART, a period when ART was typically delayed until CD4 counts fell. No cross-contamination during QIAcube processing turned up in test extractions that ran a monoclonal T-cell line alongside about 35 polyclonal samples. A total of 150 to 200 cryopreserved PBMC samples came from 30 adults with confirmed HIV infection and were collected serially over a mean of roughly six years (range 1-12). A retrospective serial study tested whether ART initiation and durable HIV suppression were associated with changes in peripheral blood TRB repertoire composition and diversity. Among the 30 or so participants with HIV, fewer than twelve were female. Here is what the overall study found, with its caveats: Inferences about post-ART repertoire changes were limited because no data were available on ART adherence, viral resistance or therapy changes. Expanded TRB clones identified before ART initiation dominated the repertoire across all time points, though the dominance fluctuated and decreased in many PLHIV after ART. CDR3 length ranges in HIV repertoires were narrower than in controls, and network structure suggested an antigen-experienced repertoire with only a slight naive shift after ART. Limited PBMC availability meant only the TCR beta chain was sequenced, without alpha chain pairing. Starting ART was linked to a significant rise in TRB diversity, yet even after long-term ART the diversity remained significantly lower than in transplant donor controls. Because pre-ART samples had limited cell numbers, profiling was done on unsorted PBMC rather than on sorted CD4+ and CD8+ T cells. The samples were dated from the mid-2000s to the late 2010s, and the ART regimens that were used may be less effective than current ART regimens.

To note about this clone: Its antigen has not been determined. Per-base quality was not reported, and no clone a single base away is much larger than it.

The immunoSEQ hsTCRB v3.0 assay was used at survey level resolution for TRB variable region sequencing. TRB sequencing targeted a depth of about 40,000-50,000 T-cell genomes per sample. Pooled TRB libraries were sequenced on an Illumina MiSeq with a v3 150-cycle kit. The authors' analysis ran thus. Repertoire analysis ran in R within a reproducible Nextflow workflow covering QC, data transformation and analysis. LymphoSeq2, an R package for AIRR-Seq data exploration, was used to implement custom analyses. A handful of samples that produced fewer than 5000 total TRB sequences were removed, so approximately 190 HIV repertoires were analyzed. Of the 188 retained HIV repertoires, 59 were collected before and about 130 after ART initiation. Repertoires were downsampled to 5000 TRB nucleotide sequences, with summary statistics averaged over 100 downsampling iterations. Only TRB sequences with CDR3 regions of at least seven amino acids were retained for analysis. Diversity was measured with a Shannon entropy-derived clonality score and the Gini coefficient. In the repertoire networks, any two of the top 5000 CDR3 amino acid sequences were connected whenever the two sequences differed by an edit distance of one. Antigen specificity groups and MHC restriction were predicted for TRB CDR3 amino acid sequences with GLIPH2. To flag known CMV, EBV, HIV or tissue antigen associations, CDR3 amino acid sequences were matched against VDJdb and McPAS-TCR. Pre-ART, post-ART and control groups were compared with Wilcoxon signed-rank tests and Holm-Bonferroni correction. TCRdb provides this immuneACCESS table in a form limited to in-frame rearrangements. Some clones are lacking; in checked studies, under half of them reflect an unresolved V gene, and why the rest are absent is not known. V and J calls and clone size are those listed in that table; D and trimming were worked out from the DNA. A total of 23,000 or so clones appear in this sample, roughly three quarters of them only once. The top ten clones comprise around 10% of the sample.

The junction carries 8 bases between V and J, which are trimmed by 2 bases and 0 bases respectively. CDR1 and CDR2 (MNHNS, SASEGT) derive from the germline V gene. The CDR3 measures 16 amino acids from cysteine to phenylalanine. Of all the DNA, just the CDR3 is kept, 48 bases in frame from base 1. To be included, a participant needed at least one PBMC sample from before ART initiation plus at least two post-ART samples. Every participant with HIV received treatment in the United States of America. Before DNA extraction, cryopreserved samples containing about 0.95-10 million PBMC were thawed and washed. At the time of the earliest PBMC sample for each participant with HIV, ages ranged from about 23 to 60 years. PBMC samples were contributed by each participant from 1-4 timepoints before ART initiation and 2-8 timepoints after ART initiation, with a median of 7 samples. For every participant, serial HIV viral load, CD4+ T-cell count, ART history and demographic data were obtained. Genomic DNA was extracted from unsorted PBMC with a Qiagen kit on a QIAcube, with processing performed in batches of 12 samples.

The sample in question was unsorted PBMCs, obtained 2.1 years after starting antiretroviral therapy. This sequence uses TRBV6-1 and TRBJ1-6, with the D gene uncertain. The receptor was isolated from a man between 25 and 39 years old with HIV. The DNA sequence is given as TGTGCCAGCAGTGAAAGACGGGCCTCCTATAATTCACCCCTCCACTTT. This gives the protein CASSERRASYNSPLHF.